This note documents a single T cell receptor beta chain sequence. The antigen this receptor binds is unknown. No clone much larger than this one lies a single base away; base qualities are absent. Using the deep immunoSEQ assay, multiplex PCR amplified TCR CDR3 regions from genomic DNA. Extracted genomic DNA from each cell subset was distributed evenly across all wells of several immunoSEQ 96-well plates, and each plate was treated as a replicate. Each replicate PCR for sorted subsets received roughly 0.2 ug genomic DNA, equal to roughly 33,000 T cell genomes. Purified libraries were measured with a Qubit 3.0 fluorometer, size-checked on a Bioanalyzer 2100, and measured again with the KAPA Library Quantification kit. Every immunoSEQ 96-well plate was sequenced on a separate single-read 150-cycle Illumina NextSeq 550 flow cell. On the authors' methods: Because the immunoSEQ output included only junctional sequences and no quality scores, the filtering could not be the same as the filtering used for full-length reads. Sequences were annotated with PyIR, a Python wrapper for IgBLAST v1.9, and V/J genes and CDR3 were assigned using IMGT germline references. Reads were filtered out if the reads had weak V/J assignments (E-value above 1e-6), no CDR3, stop codons, out-of-frame junctions, or ambiguous translated residues. V3J clonotypes were defined by identical inferred V gene, J gene, and CDR3 amino acid sequence. Percentage overlap between repertoires was computed as shared unique clonotypes divided by the size of the smaller repertoire. RTK rarefaction, the Chao1 estimator, and Recon v2.1 estimates of unobserved clonotypes were used to assess repertoire richness. Generation probabilities for all TCRbeta clonotypes obtained by the gDNA method from a handful of donors were computed using OLGA. TCRdb's version of the immuneACCESS table is confined to in-frame rearrangements and falls short of the full clone set. An unresolved V gene accounts for under half of the shortfall where checked; the remainder is of unknown origin. V, J and clone size were drawn from that table, and D and trimming were deduced from the DNA. Within this sample are 950,000 to 1,100,000 clones, with roughly 80% of them counted one time only. Of the sample, 1.4% falls within the top ten clones.

From the germline V gene, CDR1 is MGHRA and CDR2 is YSYEKL. Spanning cysteine to phenylalanine, the CDR3 consists of 14 amino acids. Only the CDR3 region is kept as DNA, spanning 42 bases read in frame from base 1. Trimming takes 1 base from V and 5 bases from J, and the germline ends sit 10 bases apart. These data originate in a study of shared clonotypes between healthy human individuals (TCRdb year 2020). Concerning the study at large: The cohort comprised a couple of women and a few men aged 18 to 49 years. Different laboratories and diverse techniques were used to prepare libraries and sequence TCR repertoires, to increase sequencing depth and limit assay-specific biases. The study deeply sequenced blood TCR repertoires of about 5 healthy adults to estimate repertoire size and the extent of clonotype sharing between individuals. Leukapheresis yielded between about 0.94 and 8.9 billion PBMCs per donor. For each donor, CD4 naive and CD4 memory were each given three plates, CD8 naive was given two plates, and CD8 memory was given one plate.

General conclusions and limits of the study: Pairwise subsampling indicated that sequencing depth was expected to affect the degree of clonotype sharing among donors. The genetic and exposure-history diversity represented was limited by the small number of donors. Naive subsets generally had larger estimated clonotype richness than memory subsets did. When a few donors were compared, the shared fraction of clonotypes was about 5% for naive CD4, 3.5% for naive CD8, 2.3% for memory CD4, and around 0.37% for memory CD8. Only blood was sampled, and tissue TCR repertoires likely differ from those in blood. Compared with non-shared clonotypes, clonotypes shared by all four sorted-subset donors had higher generation probabilities. Incomplete sequencing was indicated by rarefaction of sorted-subset datasets, despite the large sequencing depth.

Healthy HIV-negative adults with no recently reported acute infections or vaccinations were included as donors. Every donor was a Caucasian adult living in Nashville, Tennessee, USA. CD4+ T cells were enriched by magnetic negative selection, after which naive cells were positively selected on CD45RA and the negative fraction was taken as the memory subset. Blood was collected by leukapheresis, and PBMCs were isolated by Ficoll-Histopaque density gradient centrifugation and then cryopreserved in liquid nitrogen vapor phase. Purity and quantity of every magnetically sorted T cell population were checked by analytical flow cytometry. Genomic DNA was isolated from every sorted fraction and measured by UV absorbance on a Nanodrop 2000c.

This chain joins TRBV4-1 to TRBJ2-3; no D segment can be confidently identified. Sequenced material: memory CD4+ T cells sorted from blood. The cell subset or site label, as the study defines it: CD45RA-negative fraction. This clonotype was obtained from a man aged 18-30 years in good health. The sequenced DNA is TGCGCCAGCAGCCAAGGAGATTGGCAAGATACGCAGTATTTT. Its amino acids are CASSQGDWQDTQYF.